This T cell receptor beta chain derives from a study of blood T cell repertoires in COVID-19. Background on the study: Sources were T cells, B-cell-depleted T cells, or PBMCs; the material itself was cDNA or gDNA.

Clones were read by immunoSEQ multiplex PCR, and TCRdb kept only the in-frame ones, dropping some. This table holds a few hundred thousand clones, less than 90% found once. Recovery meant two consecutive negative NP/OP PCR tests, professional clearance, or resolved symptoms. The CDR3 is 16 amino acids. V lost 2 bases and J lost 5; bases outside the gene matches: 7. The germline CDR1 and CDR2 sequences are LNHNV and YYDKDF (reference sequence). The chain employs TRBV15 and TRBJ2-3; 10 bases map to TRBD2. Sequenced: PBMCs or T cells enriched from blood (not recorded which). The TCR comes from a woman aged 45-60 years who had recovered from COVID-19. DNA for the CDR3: TGTGCCACCAGCAGAAACCTAGCGGGAGCGGGAGATACGCAGTATTTT. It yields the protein CATSRNLAGAGDTQYF.